The clone carrying this T cell receptor beta chain was counted only a few times. This entry comes from a study of post-analysis software for immune sequencing data. The authors incorporated unique molecular identifiers into the TCR beta cDNA libraries. TCRdb processed the PCR reads anew with MiXCR; each CDR3 protein has one entry. The table lists more than 450,000 distinct CDR3 sequences, 44% of them singletons, with 1.7% in the top ten. This clonotype was obtained from a girl between 5 and 17 years old with multiple sclerosis. Sequencing was done on a sample of blood.

CDR3 residues: CSASGGTSGGLDTQYF. The DNA for the CDR3 is TGCAGTGCTAGTGGAGGGACTAGCGGGGGGCTGGATACGCAGTATTTT. The chain uses TRBV20-1 and TRBJ2-3; the match to TRBD2 covers 15 bases. Losses at the gene ends were 3 bases for V and 6 bases for J; bases not matched to a gene: 7. The CDR3 has 16 residues. The germline CDR1 and CDR2 sequences are DFQATT and SNEGSKA (reference sequence).